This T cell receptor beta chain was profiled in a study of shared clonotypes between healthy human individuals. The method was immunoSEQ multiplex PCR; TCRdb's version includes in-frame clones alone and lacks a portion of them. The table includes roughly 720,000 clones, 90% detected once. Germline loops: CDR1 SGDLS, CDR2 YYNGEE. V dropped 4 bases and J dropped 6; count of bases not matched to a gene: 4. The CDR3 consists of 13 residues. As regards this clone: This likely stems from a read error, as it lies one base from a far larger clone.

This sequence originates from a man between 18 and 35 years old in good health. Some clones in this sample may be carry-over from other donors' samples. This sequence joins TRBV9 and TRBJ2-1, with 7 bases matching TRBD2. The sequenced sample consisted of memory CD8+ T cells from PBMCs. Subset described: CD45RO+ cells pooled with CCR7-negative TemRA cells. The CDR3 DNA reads TGTGCCAGCAGCCCCGGGACTATCAATGAGCAGTTCTTC. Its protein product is CASSPGTINEQFF. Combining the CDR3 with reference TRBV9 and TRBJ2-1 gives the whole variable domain DSGVTQTPKHLITATGQRVTLRCSPRSGDLSVYWYQQSLDQGLQFLIQYYNGEERAKGNILERFSAQQFPDLHSELNLSSLELGDSALYFCASSPGTINEQFFGPGTRLTVL.